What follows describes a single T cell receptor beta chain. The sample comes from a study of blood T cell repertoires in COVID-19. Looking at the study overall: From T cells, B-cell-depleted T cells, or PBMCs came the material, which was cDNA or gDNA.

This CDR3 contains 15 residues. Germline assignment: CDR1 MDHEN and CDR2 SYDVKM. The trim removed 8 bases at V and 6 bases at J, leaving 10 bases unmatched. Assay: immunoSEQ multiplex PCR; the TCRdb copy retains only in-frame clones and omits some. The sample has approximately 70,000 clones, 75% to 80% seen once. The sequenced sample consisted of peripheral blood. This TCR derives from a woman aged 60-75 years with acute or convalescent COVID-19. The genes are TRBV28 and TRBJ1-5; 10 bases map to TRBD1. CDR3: CASRAGTGDFQPQHF. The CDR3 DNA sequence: TGTGCCAGCCGGGCCGGGACAGGGGATTTTCAGCCCCAGCATTTT.